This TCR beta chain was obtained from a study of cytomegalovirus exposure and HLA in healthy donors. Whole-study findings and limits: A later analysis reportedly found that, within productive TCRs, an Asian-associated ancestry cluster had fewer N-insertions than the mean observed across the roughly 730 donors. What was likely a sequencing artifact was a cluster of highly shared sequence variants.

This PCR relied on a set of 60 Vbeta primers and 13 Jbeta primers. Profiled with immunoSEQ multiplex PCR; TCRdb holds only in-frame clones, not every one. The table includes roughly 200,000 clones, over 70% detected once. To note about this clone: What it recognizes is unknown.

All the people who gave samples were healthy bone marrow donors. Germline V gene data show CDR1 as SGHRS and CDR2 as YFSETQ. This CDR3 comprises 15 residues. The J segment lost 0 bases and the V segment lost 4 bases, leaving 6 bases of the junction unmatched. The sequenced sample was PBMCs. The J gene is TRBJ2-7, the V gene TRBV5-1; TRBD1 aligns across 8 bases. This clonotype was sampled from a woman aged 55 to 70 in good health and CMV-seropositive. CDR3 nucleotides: TGCGCCAGCAGCCTGGGACAGGCAAGCTCCTACGAGCAGTACTTC. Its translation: CASSLGQASSYEQYF.